These 12 T cell receptor beta chains share one sample of origin, sequenced in a study of CD8 T cells in Susac syndrome. Reverse transcription of roughly 0.5 to 1 ug RNA was carried out with random hexamers. TCRdb analysed the immunoSEQ multiplex PCR reads with MiXCR anew, one entry per CDR3 protein. The data hold more than 130,000 distinct CDR3 sequences, with approximately 93% observed a single time. The sequencing sample was made of CD8+ T cells from PBMCs. The receptors were sampled from a human donor in good health.

The genes are TRBV5-4 and TRBJ1-1; D call uncertain. Germline V CDR1 and CDR2: SGHNT, YYREEE (reference sequence). The CDR3 totals 13 residues. The V end was cut by 5 bases, the J end by 2 bases, with 10 bases between. The CDR3 is CASREVPNTEAFF. Written as DNA, the CDR3 is TGTGCCAGCAGGGAGGTACCCAACACTGAAGCTTTCTTT.

The CDR3: CATSDPADGYEQYF. The CDR3, as DNA: TGTGCCACCAGTGACCCCGCGGACGGCTACGAGCAGTACTTC. The V call is TRBV24-1, the J call TRBJ2-7; D gene ambiguous. Looked up from germline, CDR1 is KGHDR and CDR2 is SFDVKD. This CDR3 has 14 residues. Trimming left V 4 bases short and J 3 bases short, with 12 bases between.

The J gene is TRBJ2-3, the V gene TRBV9; 7 bases fit TRBD1. Trimming cost V 2 bases and J 0 bases; bases outside gene matches: 3. The CDR3 loop spans 15 amino acids. Germline CDR1 and CDR2: SGDLS and YYNGEE. DNA of the CDR3: TGTGCCAGCAGCGTTGGGACAGCAAGCACAGATACGCAGTATTTT. Protein: CASSVGTASTDTQYF.

This chain links TRBV20-1 with TRBJ2-7; maybe TRBD2 (6 bases). The V end was cut by 6 bases, the J end by 0 bases, with 15 bases between. The CDR3 is 14 residues long. The germline V gene has CDR1 DFQATT and CDR2 SNEGSKA (reference sequence). The CDR3 nucleotides read TGCAGTGCCAGGAGCGGGCCGAGCTCCTACGAGCAGTACTTC. This gives the protein CSARSGPSSYEQYF.

This clonotype was detected once. The chain is built from TRBV30 and TRBJ2-1; weak D call: TRBD2 (5 bases). This CDR3 comprises 13 residues. Germline assignment: CDR1 GTSNPN and CDR2 SVGIG (reference sequence). V dropped 1 base and J dropped 6 bases, with 10 bases sitting between them. CDR3 coding DNA: TGTGCCTGGAGTGGGGAGAATCGCAATGAGCAGTTCTTC. The encoded protein is CAWSGENRNEQFF.

The chain employs TRBV4-3 and TRBJ2-3, with TRBD2 as a possible D gene (5 bases). The CDR3 is made up of 16 amino acids. The germline V and J ends were trimmed by 7 bases and 2 bases, with 19 bases remaining between them. In germline, CDR1 is LGHNA, CDR2 YSLEER. The CDR3, as DNA: TGCGCCAGCACCCCGGGGAGCGCCTTATCCACAGATACGCAGTATTTT. This translates into CASTPGSALSTDTQYF.

This chain uses TRBV9 with TRBJ2-1; D remains unclear. The V and J ends lost 1 base and 7 bases respectively, with 12 bases between them. Germline CDR1 reads SGDLS; CDR2 reads YYNGEE. The CDR3 loop spans 14 amino acids. The CDR3 DNA sequence: TGTGCCAGCAGCGTACGGCCGGAACGGAATGAGCAGTTCTTC. Encoded protein: CASSVRPERNEQFF.

The chain joins TRBV7-3 to TRBJ2-1; TRBD1 agrees at 10 bases. The ends lost 5 bases at V and 8 bases at J; junction bases unmatched: 9. CDR3 length equals 15 residues. The germline V gene has CDR1 SGHTA and CDR2 FQGTGA. The CDR3 reads CASSLGTGVTDEQFF. The CDR3 region has the DNA TGTGCCAGCAGCCTCGGGACAGGGGTGACCGATGAGCAGTTCTTC.

J is TRBJ2-2 and V is TRBV24-1; no firm D call. This CDR3 has 15 residues. CDR1 is KGHDR, CDR2 SFDVKD, per germline. Trimming cost V 0 bases and J 4 bases, with 8 bases left between them. The CDR3: CATSDLHYSTGELFF. The CDR3 DNA sequence: TGTGCCACCAGTGATTTGCACTATTCCACCGGGGAGCTGTTTTTT.

This clonotype appeared a single time. The genes are TRBV15 and TRBJ2-2; D unclear. V was shortened by 1 base and J by 3 bases, with 6 bases between the two germline ends. Per germline, CDR1 LNHNV and CDR2 YYDKDF (reference sequence). This CDR3 contains 14 residues. CDR3 loop: CATSRAVDTGELFF. The CDR3 DNA follows: TGTGCCACCAGCAGAGCGGTGGACACCGGGGAGCTGTTTTTT.

The chain couples TRBV13 to TRBJ2-5; D is unresolved. Trimming shortened V by 0 bases and J by 4 bases, and 6 bases separated the two germline ends. CDR3 length: 13 residues. The germline gives CDR1 PRHDT, CDR2 FYEKMQ (reference sequence). The CDR3 bases are TGTGCCAGCAGCTTAGGAGGTTTAGAGACCCAGTACTTC. Translating it yields CASSLGGLETQYF.

The chain is built from TRBV3-1 and TRBJ1-4; D remains unclear. V was clipped by 4 bases and J by 4 bases, with 13 bases between them. Looked up from germline, CDR1 is LGHDT and CDR2 is YNNKEL (reference sequence). The length of the CDR3 is 15 residues. CDR3 nucleotide sequence: TGTGCCAGCAGCCCCCGGGGAGATTATAATGAAAAACTGTTTTTT. It is translated as CASSPRGDYNEKLFF.